The 25 T cell receptor beta chains reported below all come from one sample, sequenced in a study of graft-versus-host responses after intestinal transplantation. Graft tissue processing released intraepithelial and lamina propria lymphocytes. Using immunoSEQ multiplex PCR, the repertoire was profiled, and TCRdb retains in-frame clones only, with some absent. Counted here are about 37,000 clones, roughly 87% occurring once; the ten biggest clones make up around 17%. This sample comprised ileum tissue, obtained around 190 days after intestinal transplant. These receptors originate from a human patient who received an intestinal transplant, so some T cells may come from the graft donor.

The chain couples TRBV5-5 to TRBJ1-5; D ambiguous. Germline V CDR1 and CDR2: SGHKS, YYEKEE (reference sequence). The CDR3 totals 13 residues. The germline V and J ends were trimmed by 5 bases and 0 bases, with 6 bases remaining between them. CDR3 sequence reads: CASSAISNQPQHF. The CDR3 DNA reads as TGTGCCAGCAGTGCCATTAGCAATCAGCCCCAGCATTTT.

J is TRBJ2-3 and V is TRBV29-1; weak D call: TRBD2 (6 bases). The CDR3 spans 14 residues. Germline V gene data show CDR1 as SQVTM and CDR2 as ANQGSEA. Deletions cut 7 bases from V and 4 bases from J, with 18 bases between. CDR3 amino acids: CSAGRGGGADTQYF. The CDR3 bases are TGCAGCGCGGGAAGGGGAGGAGGGGCAGATACGCAGTATTTT.

V usage is TRBV18 and J usage is TRBJ2-7; D possibly matches TRBD1 or TRBD2 (6 bases each). The CDR3 extends over 14 amino acids. Germline V CDR1 and CDR2: KGHSH, LQKENI. V was pared by 2 bases and J by 6 bases, with 14 bases between. The CDR3 spells CASSPSSGGGEQYF. DNA for the CDR3: TGTGCCAGCTCACCATCGAGCGGAGGGGGCGAGCAGTACTTC.

This clone has more than one count but fewer than ten. The V gene is TRBV5-1, the J gene TRBJ1-5; D unclear. V was pared by 7 bases and J by 1 base, with 9 bases between. The germline CDR1 and CDR2 sequences are SGHRS and YFSETQ. The CDR3 is made up of 13 amino acids. The CDR3 reads CASSTGSNQPQHF. DNA for the CDR3: TGCGCCAGCTCGACGGGGAGCAATCAGCCCCAGCATTTT.

CDR3 coding DNA: TGTGCCAGCAGCGTAGGACTTTCGGGGGGGAATGAGCAGTTCTTC. Translated, it gives CASSVGLSGGNEQFF. The genes are TRBV9 and TRBJ2-1; 8 nucleotides line up with TRBD2. In germline, CDR1 is SGDLS, CDR2 YYNGEE. The CDR3 extends over 15 amino acids. V shed 0 bases, J shed 7 bases, and the junction held 6 bases outside the gene matches.

In DNA form, the CDR3 reads TGTGCCAGCTCGCTCATTTGGGGACCGGATAACAATGAGCAGTTCTTC. Its translation is CASSLIWGPDNNEQFF. The rearrangement links TRBV18 to TRBJ2-1; tentatively, D is TRBD1 or TRBD2 (5 bases each). Germline V gene sequence: CDR1 KGHSH, CDR2 LQKENI. With 6 bases removed from V and 5 bases from J, the gap between germline ends came to 20 bases. The CDR3 spans 16 residues.

The V and J genes are TRBV5-1 and TRBJ2-7, with TRBD2 as a possible D gene (5 bases). V was shortened by 0 bases and J by 3 bases, with 13 bases between the two germline ends. In germline, CDR1 is SGHRS, CDR2 YFSETQ. This CDR3 comprises 15 residues. CDR3 region: CASSLGAEGGYEQYF. DNA for the CDR3: TGCGCCAGCAGCTTGGGGGCAGAGGGCGGCTACGAGCAGTACTTC.

The chain employs TRBV5-6 and TRBJ1-1, with D possibly TRBD1 on 5 matching bases. This CDR3 has 13 amino acids. Germline assignment: CDR1 SGHDT and CDR2 YYEEEE. V lost 4 bases and J 7 bases, leaving 14 bases between the germline ends. The CDR3 spells CASSQRGKGEAFF. CDR3 DNA sequence: TGTGCCAGCAGCCAAAGGGGTAAAGGTGAAGCTTTCTTT.

The table lists this clone with a count of one. The V call is TRBV19, the J call TRBJ1-2; D remains ambiguous. The CDR3 covers 15 residues. V gave up 3 bases and J gave up 1 base, with 12 bases separating them. Germline values: CDR1 LNHDA, CDR2 SQIVND (reference sequence). The CDR3 DNA reads as TGTGCCAGTAGTATTAAGTTTAGCGTTAACTATGGCTACACCTTC. As protein: CASSIKFSVNYGYTF.

V and J are TRBV11-1 and TRBJ2-1, with 14 bases fitting TRBD2. Germline loops: CDR1 SGHAT, CDR2 FQDESV (reference sequence). The CDR3 contains 16 residues. With 6 bases clipped from V and 9 bases from J, the junction kept 10 bases outside the gene matches. DNA of the CDR3: TGTGCCAGCAGGCCCGGGACTAGCGGGAGTCTAAGTGAGCAGTTCTTC. Its translation: CASRPGTSGSLSEQFF.

As for this clone: Distinct nucleotide sequences in the sample also encode this CDR3. The gene calls are TRBV7-9 and TRBJ2-7, with D possibly called TRBD1 or TRBD2 (6 bases each). The CDR3 sequence is 14 residues long. Between the trimmed V and J ends, which lost 2 bases and 7 bases, there was a span of 15 bases. Germline loops: CDR1 SEHNR, CDR2 FQNEAQ (reference sequence). DNA of the CDR3: TGTGCCAGCAGCTTATTCGCGGGAACAGGGGAGCAGTACTTC. Its protein product is CASSLFAGTGEQYF.

This clone is a singleton in its sample. The V gene is TRBV6-6, the J gene TRBJ1-2; D is perhaps TRBD1 (5 bases). Per the germline V gene, CDR1 is MNHNY and CDR2 is SVGAGI (reference sequence). This CDR3 has 14 residues. The V gene lost 5 bases and the J gene lost 4 bases, with 14 bases spanning the gap. The CDR3 DNA reads TGTGCCAGCAGTCCCCCCCAGGGCCTCTATGGCTACACCTTC. Translated, it gives CASSPPQGLYGYTF.

With respect to this clone: Other DNA variants within this sample encode the same CDR3. This chain uses TRBV29-1 with TRBJ2-5; D is perhaps TRBD2 (5 bases). The CDR3 runs to 12 residues. The germline V and J ends were trimmed by 4 bases and 3 bases, with 9 bases remaining between them. From germline, CDR1 is SQVTM and CDR2 ANQGSEA. The CDR3 DNA is TGCAGCGTTGCGGAGGCCGAAGAGACCCAGTACTTC. Protein product: CSVAEAEETQYF.

The V and J genes are TRBV11-2 and TRBJ2-3, with D unresolved. Trimming stripped 5 bases from V and 0 bases from J, with 6 bases between. Germline assignment: CDR1 SGHAT and CDR2 FQNNGV. This CDR3 region has 13 residues. Here the CDR3 reads CASSMGSTDTQYF. In nucleotides, the CDR3 is TGTGCCAGCAGCATGGGAAGCACAGATACGCAGTATTTT.

V usage is TRBV11-2 and J usage is TRBJ2-2, with D hard to call. Germline V lookup: CDR1 SGHAT, CDR2 FQNNGV. The CDR3 length is 16 residues. Trimming removed 5 bases from V and 5 bases from J, with 18 bases in between. CDR3 sequence (DNA): TGTGCCAGCAGCCTAAGGGCCCCCCGAAGGACCGGGGAGCTGTTTTTT. As protein: CASSLRAPRRTGELFF.

The V call is TRBV5-1, the J call TRBJ2-3, with D perhaps assigned TRBD1 or TRBD2 (5 bases each). This CDR3 region has 14 residues. Per germline, CDR1 SGHRS and CDR2 YFSETQ. With 6 bases removed from V and 0 bases from J, the gap between germline ends came to 11 bases. CDR3 amino acids: CASTDRDSTDTQYF. The CDR3 DNA reads TGCGCCAGCACTGACCGGGACAGCACAGATACGCAGTATTTT.

This chain connects TRBV9 to TRBJ2-7; tentative D call: TRBD2 (6 bases). The CDR3 runs 15 residues. CDR1 and CDR2 (germline): SGDLS, YYNGEE. Between the trimmed V and J ends, which lost 0 bases and 0 bases, there was a span of 10 bases. The CDR3 here is CASSVDGSVSYEQYF. The DNA of the CDR3 is TGTGCCAGCAGCGTAGACGGGAGCGTCTCCTACGAGCAGTACTTC.

J is TRBJ2-5 and V is TRBV18, with a possible D match to TRBD2 (5 bases). Per the germline V gene, CDR1 is KGHSH and CDR2 is LQKENI. The CDR3 totals 14 residues. V was pared by 5 bases and J by 1 base, with 11 bases between. This chain's CDR3 is CASSTRGSQETQYF. CDR3 coding DNA: TGTGCCAGCTCAACTCGGGGTTCCCAAGAGACCCAGTACTTC.

The chain combines TRBV27 with TRBJ1-4; D uncertain. Looked up from germline, CDR1 is MNHEY and CDR2 is SMNVEV (reference sequence). The V gene lost 4 bases and the J gene lost 10 bases, with 7 bases spanning the gap. There are 11 residues in the CDR3. The CDR3 bases are TGTGCCAGCAGTTACTCCGGAAAACTGTTTTTT. Translation gives CASSYSGKLFF.

The chain employs TRBV11-2 and TRBJ2-5, with TRBD1 matching over 12 bases. Germline V lookup: CDR1 SGHAT, CDR2 FQNNGV. The CDR3 contains 16 residues. The junction had 6 bases not matched to a gene; V was cut back by 3 bases and J by 4 bases. The CDR3 nucleotides read TGTGCCAGCAGCTTTACCGGGACAGGGGGCGCAGAGACCCAGTACTTC. Amino acid sequence: CASSFTGTGGAETQYF.

This chain links TRBV15 with TRBJ2-7; the D is unclear. This CDR3 comprises 15 residues. Trimming left V 0 bases short and J 0 bases short, with 9 bases between. Germline V lookup: CDR1 LNHNV, CDR2 YYDKDF (reference sequence). The CDR3 loop is CATSRDPPGSYEQYF. DNA of the CDR3: TGTGCCACCAGCAGAGATCCCCCAGGCTCCTACGAGCAGTACTTC.

The chain recombines TRBV28 with TRBJ1-2; TRBD1 agrees at 10 bases. Trimming removed 6 bases from V and 5 bases from J; junction bases left unmatched: 6. This CDR3 has 14 residues. Germline V CDR1 and CDR2: MDHEN, SYDVKM. The CDR3 nucleotides read TGTGCCAGCAGCCCCGGGACAGGGGTTTATGGCTACACCTTC. Its translation: CASSPGTGVYGYTF.

This clone was detected only once. This rearrangement joins TRBV28 to TRBJ1-5; TRBD1 agrees at 8 bases. The CDR3 consists of 14 residues. Unmatched junction bases numbered 8, after V lost 7 bases and J lost 6 bases. CDR1 MDHEN and CDR2 SYDVKM come from the germline V gene. This CDR3 is CASKIQGAAQPQHF. In DNA, the CDR3 is TGTGCCAGCAAAATTCAGGGGGCGGCTCAGCCCCAGCATTTT.

This clone was seen a single time. The V call is TRBV28, the J call TRBJ2-7; D could derive from TRBD1 or TRBD2 (5 bases each). Trimming cost V 3 bases and J 3 bases, with 12 bases left between them. This CDR3 is built from 14 residues. Germline V gene lookup returns CDR1 MDHEN and CDR2 SYDVKM. The CDR3, as DNA: TGTGCCAGCAGTTTGGCCGGGGCTAGCTACGAGCAGTACTTC. Its protein product is CASSLAGASYEQYF.

V gene TRBV2 combines with J gene TRBJ1-1; D remains unclear. The V gene's germline CDR1 is SNHLY and CDR2 FYNNEI. The CDR3 runs 15 residues. Trimming removed 8 bases from V and 4 bases from J, with 20 bases in between. CDR3 in amino acids: CASGRQEGRGTEAFF. CDR3 sequence (DNA): TGTGCCAGCGGCCGACAAGAGGGTCGGGGCACTGAAGCTTTCTTT.